In its sample, the clone carrying this T cell receptor (beta chain) was seen many times. Germline lookup yields CDR1 SGDLS and CDR2 YYNGEE. The germline V and J ends were trimmed by 4 bases and 6 bases, with 23 bases remaining between them. The CDR3 sequence is 16 residues long. Each CDR3 protein gets one entry after TCRdb re-called the RACE reads with MiXCR. This repertoire shows about 360,000 distinct CDR3 sequences, roughly 4.8% found once; its top ten account for 2% to 2.5%. The record originates from a study of human T cells and chemical hapten exposure. Turning to the study itself: Patches with 0.01% DPC went on the upper back, and the tests were read at 6 days.

Time point reported: patch test 1, 2 weeks after DPC sensitization. As to treatment: therapeutic diphenylcyclopropenone sensitization with weekly scalp DPC. Every donor had alopecia and was 18 to 70 years old; all were suitable for DPC. This chain joins TRBV9 and TRBJ2-7; TRBD2 is a possible D gene (6 bases). The source material was whole blood, sampled in connection with sensitization to the hapten diphenylcyclopropenone (DPC). This sequence was found in a woman aged 45-59 years with alopecia areata. Some clones in this sample may be carry-over from other donors' samples. The CDR3, as DNA: TGTGCCAGCAGCCTTCGAGGGGACTTGGATACCGTCGAGCAGTACTTC. It encodes CASSLRGDLDTVEQYF.